Below are 11 T cell receptor beta chains sequenced from a single sample in a study of blood T cell repertoires in COVID-19. Data came from immunoSEQ multiplex PCR; TCRdb stores just in-frame clones and leaves some out. In the table there are more than 45,000 clones, 87% of which are singletons. Input material: peripheral blood. The origin of the receptors is a human donor with active COVID-19. The donor label of this sample is uncertain.

V and J are TRBV27 and TRBJ1-2; 7 bases are shared with TRBD1. V lost 2 bases to trimming and J lost 6 bases; unmatched junction nucleotides: 3. The CDR3 spans 13 residues. Germline CDR1 is MNHEY and CDR2 is SMNVEV (reference sequence). CDR3: CASSLAGGNGYTF. The CDR3 bases are TGTGCCAGCAGTTTAGCAGGGGGGAATGGCTACACCTTC.

The DNA for the CDR3 is TGTGCCAGCGGCACAGTCTCTGGCTACACCTTC. Its translation is CASGTVSGYTF. This chain links TRBV25-1 with TRBJ1-2; no clear D gene. CDR3 size: 11 residues. Per germline, CDR1 MGHDK and CDR2 SYGVNS. V was cut by 8 bases and J by 7 bases, with 11 bases left in between.

CDR3 in amino acids: CASSPGLAGGTYNEQFF. CDR3 in DNA: TGTGCCAGCTCACCCGGACTAGCGGGGGGGACCTACAATGAGCAGTTCTTC. This chain links TRBV18 with TRBJ2-1; 15 bases are a match to TRBD2. The CDR3 length is 17 residues. V lost 3 bases and J lost 2; bases outside the gene matches: 2. Germline CDR1 reads KGHSH; CDR2 reads LQKENI.

The chain carries TRBV7-2 and TRBJ2-1, with D possibly being TRBD2 (6 bases). Germline assignment: CDR1 SGHTA and CDR2 FQGNSA. This CDR3 is built from 16 residues. Trimming took off 5 bases at V and 0 bases at J, with 14 bases between the two ends. The DNA for the CDR3 is TGTGCCAGCAGCCCAGGGAGGTATAGCTCCTACAATGAGCAGTTCTTC. Encoded protein: CASSPGRYSSYNEQFF.

The gene calls are TRBV18 and TRBJ1-5; tentatively, D is TRBD1 (5 bases). V was pared by 3 bases and J by 4 bases, with 16 bases between. The CDR3 loop spans 16 amino acids. Germline CDR1 KGHSH, CDR2 LQKENI. This CDR3 reads CASSPWTTAPNQPQHF. The DNA of the CDR3 is TGTGCCAGCTCACCGTGGACAACAGCCCCAAATCAGCCCCAGCATTTT.

V and J are TRBV19 and TRBJ1-4; a weak D match, TRBD1 (5 bases). With 5 bases removed from V and 10 bases from J, the gap between germline ends came to 17 bases. The CDR3 runs 14 residues. Germline CDR1 and CDR2: LNHDA and SQIVND (reference sequence). The CDR3: CASSGGTITRKLFF. The CDR3 DNA reads as TGTGCCAGTAGTGGAGGGACGATCACCAGAAAACTGTTTTTT.

V gene TRBV18 combines with J gene TRBJ2-2, with TRBD1 matching over 7 bases. V lost 3 bases to trimming and J lost 7 bases; unmatched junction nucleotides: 11. Per germline, CDR1 KGHSH and CDR2 LQKENI. The CDR3 sequence is 16 residues long. CDR3 in amino acids: CASSPNRGGTVGELFF. The DNA for the CDR3 is TGTGCCAGCTCACCTAACAGGGGCGGAACTGTCGGGGAGCTGTTTTTT.

This clone was counted once. The V gene is TRBV4-1, the J gene TRBJ2-7; 8 bases agree with TRBD2. J was trimmed by 2 bases and V by 0 bases; bases with no gene match: 9. Germline CDR1 is MGHRA and CDR2 is YSYEKL. CDR3 length: 17 amino acids. The chain's CDR3 is CASSQDAGPAGAYEQYF. For the CDR3, the DNA is TGCGCCAGCAGCCAAGATGCGGGGCCAGCGGGAGCCTACGAGCAGTACTTC.

This clone has a single count. The rearrangement links TRBV13 to TRBJ1-2; maybe TRBD1 (6 bases). Germline CDR1 and CDR2: PRHDT and FYEKMQ (reference sequence). The CDR3 is 13 residues long. Trimming took 0 bases from V and 5 from J, leaving 7 bases between them. CDR3 DNA sequence: TGTGCCAGCAGCTTAGGACAGGGTTATGGCTACACCTTC. It encodes CASSLGQGYGYTF. The full variable domain, in which reference TRBV13 and TRBJ1-2 provide the parts outside the CDR3, is AAGVIQSPRHLIKEKRETATLKCYPIPRHDTVYWYQQGPGQDPQFLISFYEKMQSDKGSIPDRFSAQQFSDYHSELNMSSLELGDSALYFCASSLGQGYGYTFGSGTRLTVV.

This clone was recorded once. The V gene is TRBV2, the J gene TRBJ2-1, with 10 bases lining up with TRBD1. CDR3 size: 19 residues. Germline CDR1 reads SNHLY; CDR2 reads FYNNEI. Germline trimming cut 10 bases from V and 7 bases from J; bases unmatched to any gene: 25. In nucleotides, the CDR3 is TGTGCCAACCATTCCATAGATTCCGAGGGACAGGGGAATAGGAATGAGCAGTTCTTC. Its protein is CANHSIDSEGQGNRNEQFF. The full variable domain, rest sourced from reference TRBV2 and TRBJ2-1, is EPEVTQTPSHQVTQMGQEVILRCVPISNHLYFYWYRQILGQKVEFLVSFYNNEISEKSEIFDDQFSVERPDGSNFTLKIRSTKLEDSAMYFCANHSIDSEGQGNRNEQFFGPGTRLTVL.

V usage is TRBV6-2 or TRBV6-3 and J usage is TRBJ2-4; TRBD2 is a possible D gene (5 bases). The CDR3 length is 14 residues. Trimming took off 5 bases at V and 5 bases at J, with 13 bases between the two ends. Germline V gene data show CDR1 as MNHEY and CDR2 as SVGEGT. CDR3 region: CASSPLVRENIQYF. The DNA of the CDR3 is TGTGCCAGCAGTCCATTAGTGAGGGAAAACATTCAGTACTTC.